The following is a TCR beta chain sequence with its context. Its target is unknown. TCRdb re-called the 5' RACE reads with MiXCR, one entry per CDR3 protein. The data show approximately 110,000 distinct CDR3 sequences, 10% to 13% seen once. Trimming shortened V by 4 bases and J by 4 bases, and 10 bases separated the two germline ends. The CDR3 has 12 amino acids. Germline assignment: CDR1 DFQATT and CDR2 SNEGSKA (reference sequence). This specimen comes from a study of spatial heterogeneity in lung cancer. Study results and caveats: Expanded tumor TCRs that were ubiquitous appeared in blood more at resection than follow-up.

Time point denoted: blood at routine non-recurrence follow-up after resection. This sequence joins TRBV20-1 and TRBJ1-2; D perhaps matches TRBD1 (6 bases). This specimen consisted of PBMCs, obtained at follow-up. This TCR derives from a female donor with early-stage non-small cell lung cancer. The DNA for the CDR3 is TGCAGTGCTACAGGGGCCTCCTATGGCTACACCTTC. Protein product: CSATGASYGYTF.